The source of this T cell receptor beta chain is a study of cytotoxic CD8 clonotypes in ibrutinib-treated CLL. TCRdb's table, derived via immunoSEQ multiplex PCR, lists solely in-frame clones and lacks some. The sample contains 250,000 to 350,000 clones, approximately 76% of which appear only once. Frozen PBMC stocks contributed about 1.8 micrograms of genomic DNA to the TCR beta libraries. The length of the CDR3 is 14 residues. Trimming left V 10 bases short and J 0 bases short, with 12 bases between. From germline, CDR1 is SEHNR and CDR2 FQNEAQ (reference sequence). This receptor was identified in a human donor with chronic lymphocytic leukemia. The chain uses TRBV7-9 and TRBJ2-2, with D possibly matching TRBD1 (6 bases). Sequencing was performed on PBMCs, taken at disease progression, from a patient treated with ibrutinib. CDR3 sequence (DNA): TGTGCCACCCGACAGGCGGCGAACACCGGGGAGCTGTTTTTT. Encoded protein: CATRQAANTGELFF.